The T cell receptor beta chain under discussion was sequenced for a study of blood T cell repertoires in COVID-19. The wider study: Some COVID-19 samples were acute and others convalescent; all came from the United States, Italy and Spain. In each case, the material was cDNA or gDNA derived from T cells, B-cell-depleted T cells, or PBMCs.

Sequencing was performed with immunoSEQ multiplex PCR; in TCRdb, only in-frame clones are kept and a portion is missing. The sample has under 300,000 clones; approximately 80% are singletons. This clone was seen just once. The sequence was collected from a woman aged 60-75 years with active or convalescent COVID-19. The sequencing input was peripheral blood.

CDR3 sequence reads: CASSQDSGLGSPLHF. The CDR3 nucleotides read TGTGCCAGCAGCCAAGATTCAGGCCTTGGTTCACCCCTCCACTTT. The rearrangement uses TRBV14 and TRBJ1-6; no clear D. CDR1 is SGHDN and CDR2 is FVKESK in the germline V gene. With 0 bases removed from V and 9 bases from J, the gap between germline ends came to 12 bases. This CDR3 contains 15 residues.